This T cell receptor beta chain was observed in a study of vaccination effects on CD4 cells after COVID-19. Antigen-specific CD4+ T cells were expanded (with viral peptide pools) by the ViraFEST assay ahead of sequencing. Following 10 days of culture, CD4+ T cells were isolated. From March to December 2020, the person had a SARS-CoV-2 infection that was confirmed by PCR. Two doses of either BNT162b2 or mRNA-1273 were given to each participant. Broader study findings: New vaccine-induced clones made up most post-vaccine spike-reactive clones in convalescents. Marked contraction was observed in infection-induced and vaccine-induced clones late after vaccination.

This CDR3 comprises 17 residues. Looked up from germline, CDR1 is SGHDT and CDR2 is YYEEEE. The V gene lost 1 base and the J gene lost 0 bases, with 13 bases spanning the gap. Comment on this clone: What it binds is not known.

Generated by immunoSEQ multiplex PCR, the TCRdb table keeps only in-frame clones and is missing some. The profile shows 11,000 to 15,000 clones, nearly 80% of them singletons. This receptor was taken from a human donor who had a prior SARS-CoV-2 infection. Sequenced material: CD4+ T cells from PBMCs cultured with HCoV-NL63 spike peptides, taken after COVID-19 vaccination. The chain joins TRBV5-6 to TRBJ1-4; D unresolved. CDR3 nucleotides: TGTGCCAGCAGCTTGTGGGTCGGTAGCTCAACTAATGAAAAACTGTTTTTT. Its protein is CASSLWVGSSTNEKLFF.